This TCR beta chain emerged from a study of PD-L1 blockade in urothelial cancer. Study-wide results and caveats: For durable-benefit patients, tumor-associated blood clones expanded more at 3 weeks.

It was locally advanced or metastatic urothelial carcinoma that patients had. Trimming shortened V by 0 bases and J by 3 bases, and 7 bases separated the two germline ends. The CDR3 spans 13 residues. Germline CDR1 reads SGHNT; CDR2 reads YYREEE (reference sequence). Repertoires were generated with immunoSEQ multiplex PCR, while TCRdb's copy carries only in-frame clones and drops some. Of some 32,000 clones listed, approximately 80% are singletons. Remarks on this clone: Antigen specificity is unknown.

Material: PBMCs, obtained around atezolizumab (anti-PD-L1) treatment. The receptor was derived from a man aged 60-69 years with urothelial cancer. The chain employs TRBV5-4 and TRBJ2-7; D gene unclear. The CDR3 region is CASSLAGSYEQYF. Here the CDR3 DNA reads TGTGCCAGCAGCTTGGCCGGTAGCTACGAGCAGTACTTC.